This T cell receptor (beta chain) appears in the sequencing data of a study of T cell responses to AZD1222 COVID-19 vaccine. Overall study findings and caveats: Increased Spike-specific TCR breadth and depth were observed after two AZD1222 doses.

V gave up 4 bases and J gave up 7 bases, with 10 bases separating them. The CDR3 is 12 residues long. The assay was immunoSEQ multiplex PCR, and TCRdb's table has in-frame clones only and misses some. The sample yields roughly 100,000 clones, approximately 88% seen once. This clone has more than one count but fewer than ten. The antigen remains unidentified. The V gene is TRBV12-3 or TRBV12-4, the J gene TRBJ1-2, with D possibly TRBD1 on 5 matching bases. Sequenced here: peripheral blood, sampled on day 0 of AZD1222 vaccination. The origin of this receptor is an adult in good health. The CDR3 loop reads CASSSPQGGYTF. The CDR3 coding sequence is TGTGCCAGCAGTTCGCCCCAGGGTGGCTACACCTTC.